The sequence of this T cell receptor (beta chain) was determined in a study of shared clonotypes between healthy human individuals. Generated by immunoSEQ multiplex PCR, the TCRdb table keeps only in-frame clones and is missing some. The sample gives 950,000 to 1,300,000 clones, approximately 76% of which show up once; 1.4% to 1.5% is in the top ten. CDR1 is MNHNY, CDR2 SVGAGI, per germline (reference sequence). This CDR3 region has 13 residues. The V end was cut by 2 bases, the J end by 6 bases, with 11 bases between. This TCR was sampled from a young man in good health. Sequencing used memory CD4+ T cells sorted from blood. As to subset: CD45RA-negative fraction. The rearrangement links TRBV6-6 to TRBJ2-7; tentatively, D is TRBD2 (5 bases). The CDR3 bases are TGTGCCAGCAGTTACGGGTCAGCGGCCGAGCAGTACTTC. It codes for CASSYGSAAEQYF.